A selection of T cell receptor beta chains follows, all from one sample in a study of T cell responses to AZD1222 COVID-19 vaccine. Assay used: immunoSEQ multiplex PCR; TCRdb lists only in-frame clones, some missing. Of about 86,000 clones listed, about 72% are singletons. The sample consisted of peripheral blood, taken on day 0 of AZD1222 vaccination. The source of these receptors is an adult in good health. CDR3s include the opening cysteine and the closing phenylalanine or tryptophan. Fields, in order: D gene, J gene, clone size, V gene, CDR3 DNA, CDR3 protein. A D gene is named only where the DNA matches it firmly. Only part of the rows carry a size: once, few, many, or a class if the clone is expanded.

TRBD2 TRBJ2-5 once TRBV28 TGTGCCAGCATTTCCGCGGGAGCTAGCGGGGGGCGAGAGACCCAGTACTTC CASISAGASGGRETQYF
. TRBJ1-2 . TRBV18 TGTGCCAGCTCACCACGGGCGGAGAACTATGGCTACACCTTC CASSPRAENYGYTF
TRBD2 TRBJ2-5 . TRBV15 TGTGCCACCGGGACTAGCGGGACAGGTGGACAAGAGACCCAGTACTTC CATGTSGTGGQETQYF
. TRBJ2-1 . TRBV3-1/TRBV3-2 TGTGCCAGCAGCCAAGTGAGTGCGGACAATGAGCAGTTCTTC CASSQVSADNEQFF
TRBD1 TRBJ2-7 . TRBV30 TGTGCCTGCTCGAGGACAGGCTTGTCCTACGAGCAGTACTTC CACSRTGLSYEQYF
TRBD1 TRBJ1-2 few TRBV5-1 TGCGCCAGCAGCCACGAGCCTGGACAGGGGGGAGTTAACTATGGCTACACCTTC CASSHEPGQGGVNYGYTF
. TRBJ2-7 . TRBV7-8 TGTGCCAGCAGCCGGACAACTAACTACGAGCAGTACTTC CASSRTTNYEQYF
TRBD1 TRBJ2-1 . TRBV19 TGTGCCACCTCGAATTCAGGGGGCAAGAATGAGCAGTTCTTC CATSNSGGKNEQFF
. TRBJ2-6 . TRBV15 TGTGCCACCAGCAGACATAACTCTGGGGCCAACGTCCTGACTTTC CATSRHNSGANVLTF
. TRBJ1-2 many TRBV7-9 TGTGCCAGCAGCTTAGACCACTATGGCTACACCTTC CASSLDHYGYTF
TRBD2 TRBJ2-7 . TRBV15 TGTGCCACCAGCAGGATTAGCGGGATCTACGAGCAGTACTTC CATSRISGIYEQYF
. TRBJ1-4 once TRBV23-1 TGCGCCAGCCTCCAACTCCCCGGGCCGTCCGTGGGTGAAAAACTGTTTTTT CASLQLPGPSVGEKLFF
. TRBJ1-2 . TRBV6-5 TGTGCCAGCAGTTCCCTGGGGGCCAAAGGGGGCTACACCTTC CASSSLGAKGGYTF
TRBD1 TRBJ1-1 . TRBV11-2 TGTGCCAGCAGCTCCTTGGACAGGGCGGGCACTGAAGCTTTCTTT CASSSLDRAGTEAFF
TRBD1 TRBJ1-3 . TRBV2 TGTGCCAGCAGGTCTTACAGGGGCCTAGCGAGTGGAAACACCATATATTTT CASRSYRGLASGNTIYF
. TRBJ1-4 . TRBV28 TGTGCCAGCAGTTTATGGGGCGGGACGTGGAAACTGTTTTTT CASSLWGGTWKLFF
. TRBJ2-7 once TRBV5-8 TGTGCCAGCAGACAATACAGGGGAGGAAATCCCTACGAGCAGTACTTC CASRQYRGGNPYEQYF
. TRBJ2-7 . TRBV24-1 TGTGCCACCAGCGGAGAGGCTGGGGAGGAGCAGTACTTC CATSGEAGEEQYF
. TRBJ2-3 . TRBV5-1 TGCGCCAGCAAATCCCGTAGCGAGGGGTGGACAGATACGCAGTATTTT CASKSRSEGWTDTQYF
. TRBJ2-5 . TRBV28 TGTGCCAGCCGCCCCCCGGGACCCGTCTGGGAGACCCAGTACTTC CASRPPGPVWETQYF
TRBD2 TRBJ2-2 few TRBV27 TGTGCCAGCAGGGGACTAGCGGGAGTCGCCGGGGAGCTGTTTTTT CASRGLAGVAGELFF
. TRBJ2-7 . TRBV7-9 TGTGCCAGCAGCTTAGTAACCGGGACCTACGAGCAGTACTTC CASSLVTGTYEQYF
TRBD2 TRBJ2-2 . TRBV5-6 TGTGCCAGCAGCTCACGTAGCGGGAGCGGGTGGACCGGGGAGCTGTTTTTT CASSSRSGSGWTGELFF
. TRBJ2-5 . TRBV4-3 TGCGCCAGCAGCCAAGATGCGGCCAAGACGAGGGCCCAGTACTTC CASSQDAAKTRAQYF
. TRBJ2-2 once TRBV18 TGTGCCAGCTCACCGAGCGTGCAGTTGACCGGGGAGCTGTTTTTT CASSPSVQLTGELFF
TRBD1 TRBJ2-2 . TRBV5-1 TGCGCCAGCAGCTTGAAACAGGGGAGCACCGGGGAGCTGTTTTTT CASSLKQGSTGELFF
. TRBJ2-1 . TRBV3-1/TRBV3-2 TGTGCCAGCAGCCAAGTGGGGGAGCAGTTCTTC CASSQVGEQFF
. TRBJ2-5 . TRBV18 TGTGCCAGCTCACCACCGGGTGGGTTGACAGTACAAGAGACCCAGTACTTC CASSPPGGLTVQETQYF
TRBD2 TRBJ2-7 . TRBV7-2 TGTGCCAGCAGCTTGCGGCGGGAGGGCCCCTACGAGCAGTACTTC CASSLRREGPYEQYF
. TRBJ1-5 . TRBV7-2 TGTGCCAGCAGCTTAGGAAAAGGCAAGGGCAATCAGCCCCAGCATTTT CASSLGKGKGNQPQHF
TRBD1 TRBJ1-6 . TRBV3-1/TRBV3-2 TGTGCCAGCAGCCCCCAGGGGGGAATCACCTATAATTCACCCCTCCACTTT CASSPQGGITYNSPLHF
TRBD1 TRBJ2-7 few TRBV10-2 TGCGCCAGCAGTGAGTCGATAACCGGGACAGTGAGCTACGAGCAGTACTTC CASSESITGTVSYEQYF
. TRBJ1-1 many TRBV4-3 TGCGCCAGCAGCCAAGACAACGGGGCCACTGAAGCTTTCTTT CASSQDNGATEAFF
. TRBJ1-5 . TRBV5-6 TGTGCCAGCAGCAGGGCCTTGGGCGATCAGCCCCAGCATTTT CASSRALGDQPQHF
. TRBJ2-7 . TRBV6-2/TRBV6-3 TGTGCCAGCAGTTATGGACAGACCTACGAGCAGTACTTC CASSYGQTYEQYF
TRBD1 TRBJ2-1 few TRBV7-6 TGTGCCAGCAGCTTAGAATGGGACAGGGCCTCCAATGAGCAGTTCTTC CASSLEWDRASNEQFF
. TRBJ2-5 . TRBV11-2 TGTGCCAGCAGCTCCCTTAGAGGATCTAGCGAGGTGACCCAGTACTTC CASSSLRGSSEVTQYF
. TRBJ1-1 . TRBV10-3 TGTGCCATCAGGCGACAGCAGAACACTGAAGCTTTCTTT CAIRRQQNTEAFF
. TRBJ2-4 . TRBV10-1 TGCGCCAGCAGTGACCCCCTAGCCAAAAACATTCAGTACTTC CASSDPLAKNIQYF
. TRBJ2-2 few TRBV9 TGTGCCAGCAGCGGAGGGGCGGCAAGGGGCGCCGGCGGGGAGCTGTTTTTT CASSGGAARGAGGELFF
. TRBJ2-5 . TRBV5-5 TGTGCCAGCAGCTTGCCGGGAGCAGAGACCCAGTACTTC CASSLPGAETQYF
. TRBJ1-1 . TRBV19 TGTGCCAGTAGTAAACAGGGCTGGGGCGTGAACACTGAAGCTTTCTTT CASSKQGWGVNTEAFF
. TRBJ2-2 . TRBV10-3 TGTGCCATCGCCCTTTACGGGAACACCGGGGAGCTGTTTTTT CAIALYGNTGELFF
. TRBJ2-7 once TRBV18 TGTGCCAGCTCACCGCCCGGGGAAGCATCGGGCGAGCAGTACTTC CASSPPGEASGEQYF
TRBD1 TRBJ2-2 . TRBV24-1 TGTGCCACCGGGACAGAGAACACCGGGGAGCTGTTTTTT CATGTENTGELFF